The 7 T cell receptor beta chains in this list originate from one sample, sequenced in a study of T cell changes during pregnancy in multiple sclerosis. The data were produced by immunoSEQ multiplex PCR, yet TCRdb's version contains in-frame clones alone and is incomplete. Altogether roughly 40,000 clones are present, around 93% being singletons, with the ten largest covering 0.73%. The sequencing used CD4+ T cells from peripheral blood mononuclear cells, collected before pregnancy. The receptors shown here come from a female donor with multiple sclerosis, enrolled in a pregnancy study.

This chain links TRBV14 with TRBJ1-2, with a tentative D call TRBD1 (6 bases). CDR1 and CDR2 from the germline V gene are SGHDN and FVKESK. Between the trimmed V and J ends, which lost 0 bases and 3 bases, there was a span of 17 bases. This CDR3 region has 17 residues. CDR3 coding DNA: TGTGCCAGCAGCCAAGATCGGACCCACAGGGTCGACTATGGCTACACCTTC. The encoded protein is CASSQDRTHRVDYGYTF.

The CDR3 is CASSETRDNINEQFF. The CDR3 DNA sequence: TGTGCCAGCAGCGAGACTAGGGATAATATCAATGAGCAGTTCTTC. This chain joins TRBV11-2 and TRBJ2-1, with D possibly matching TRBD2 (6 bases). Trimming took off 5 bases at V and 6 bases at J, with 17 bases between the two ends. This CDR3 has 15 residues. Germline CDR1 is SGHAT and CDR2 is FQNNGV.

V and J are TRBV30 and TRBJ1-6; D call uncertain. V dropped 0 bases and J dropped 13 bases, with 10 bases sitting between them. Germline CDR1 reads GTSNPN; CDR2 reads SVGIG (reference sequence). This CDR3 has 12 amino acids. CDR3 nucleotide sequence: TGTGCCTGGAGTGTATCTGAGGGCCCCCTCCACTTT. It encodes CAWSVSEGPLHF.

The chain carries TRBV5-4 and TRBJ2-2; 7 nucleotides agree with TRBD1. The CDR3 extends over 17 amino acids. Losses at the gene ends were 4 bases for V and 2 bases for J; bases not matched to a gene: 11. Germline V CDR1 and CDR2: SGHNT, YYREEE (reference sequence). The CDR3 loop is CASSGTRDRENTGELFF. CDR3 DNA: TGTGCCAGCAGCGGTACCCGGGACAGAGAAAACACCGGGGAGCTGTTTTTT.

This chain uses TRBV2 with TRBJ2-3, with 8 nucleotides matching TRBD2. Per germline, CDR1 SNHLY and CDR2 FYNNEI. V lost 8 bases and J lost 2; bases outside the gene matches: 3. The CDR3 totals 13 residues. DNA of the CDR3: TGTGCCAGCCGGGGGGGCATCACAGATACGCAGTATTTT. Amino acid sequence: CASRGGITDTQYF.

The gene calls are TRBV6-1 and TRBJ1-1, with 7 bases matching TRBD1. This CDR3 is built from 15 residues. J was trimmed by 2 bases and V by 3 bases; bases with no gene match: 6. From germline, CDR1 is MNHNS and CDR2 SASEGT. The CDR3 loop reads CASSDPRGVNTEAFF. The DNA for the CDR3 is TGTGCCAGCAGTGACCCCAGGGGGGTTAACACTGAAGCTTTCTTT.

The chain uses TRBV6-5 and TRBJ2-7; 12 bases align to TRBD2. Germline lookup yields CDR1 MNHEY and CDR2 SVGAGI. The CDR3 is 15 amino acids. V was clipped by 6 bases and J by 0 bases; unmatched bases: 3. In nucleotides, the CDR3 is TGTGCCAGCAGCCGACTAGCGGGGGCCTCCTACGAGCAGTACTTC. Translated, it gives CASSRLAGASYEQYF.